What follows describes a single TCR beta chain. Antigen specificity is unknown. A much larger clone is a single base away; this may be a read error. This record belongs to a study of breast tumors, draining lymph nodes, adjacent tissues. Study observations and caveats: Tumor and nontumor repertoires were significantly more similar in luminal-like than in basal-like breast cancer.

The CDR3 runs 11 residues. Germline V lookup: CDR1 DFQATT, CDR2 SNEGSKA (reference sequence). V was cut by 6 bases and J by 1 base, with 6 bases left in between. TCRdb re-analysed the multiplex PCR reads in MiXCR, keeping a single row per CDR3 protein. The repertoire consists of about 31,000 distinct CDR3 sequences, with roughly two thirds occurring once and the leading ten covering about 20%. The TCR originated in a female donor with breast cancer. Some clones in this sample may be carry-over from other donors' samples. Material for sequencing was breast tumor tissue. The chain carries TRBV20-1 and TRBJ1-1; D uncertain. The DNA of the CDR3 is TGCAGTGCCGACGCGAACACTGAAGCTTTCTTT. Its translation is CSADANTEAFF.